Presented here are 27 T cell receptor beta chains from one specimen sequenced in a study of T cell responses to AZD1222 COVID-19 vaccine. Here immunoSEQ multiplex PCR was the method, and the copy in TCRdb shows in-frame clones only, minus some. Of around 100,000 clones listed, 75% to 90% are singletons. The sequencing here drew on peripheral blood, taken on day 0 of AZD1222 vaccination. Receptors were obtained from an adult in good health.

Only one count was recorded for this clone. This sequence joins TRBV6-1 and TRBJ2-5; 9 bases match TRBD2. V lost 1 base to trimming and J lost 5 bases; unmatched junction nucleotides: 17. This CDR3 has 19 amino acids. The germline V gene encodes CDR1 MNHNS and CDR2 SASEGT. The CDR3 reads CASSEGPVSREGRGETQYF. CDR3 sequence (DNA): TGTGCCAGCAGTGAAGGACCCGTATCGCGGGAGGGCCGAGGTGAGACCCAGTACTTC.

The chain has TRBV4-2 and TRBJ1-2; D might be TRBD1 (6 bases). CDR3 length: 15 amino acids. V shed 6 bases and J shed 3 bases, with 17 bases lying between them. Looked up from germline, CDR1 is LGHNA and CDR2 is YNFKEQ. In DNA form, the CDR3 reads TGTGCCAGCAGGCTACAGGGAAGTGAGGACTATGGCTACACCTTC. Its protein is CASRLQGSEDYGYTF.

The chain carries TRBV7-6 and TRBJ2-7; D perhaps matches TRBD1 (5 bases). CDR1 and CDR2 (germline): SGHVS, FNYEAQ. This CDR3 is 13 amino acids long. V shed 2 bases and J shed 5 bases, with 10 bases lying between them. The CDR3 region is CASSLRQGHEQYF. DNA for the CDR3: TGTGCCAGCAGCTTAAGGCAGGGTCACGAGCAGTACTTC.

This clone came up once. The V gene is TRBV15, the J gene TRBJ1-5; D is unclear. Germline assignment: CDR1 LNHNV and CDR2 YYDKDF (reference sequence). This CDR3 region has 16 residues. Between the trimmed V and J ends, which lost 0 bases and 3 bases, there was a span of 12 bases. CDR3 nucleotide sequence: TGTGCCACCAGCAGAGAATTAGTGGGGTTCAATCAGCCCCAGCATTTT. Its translation: CATSRELVGFNQPQHF. Full variable domain (outside the CDR3, taken from reference TRBV15 and TRBJ1-5): DAMVIQNPRYQVTQFGKPVTLSCSQTLNHNVMYWYQQKSSQAPKLLFHYYDKDFNNEADTPDNFQSRRPNTSFCFLDIRSPGLGDTAMYLCATSRELVGFNQPQHFGDGTRLSIL.

V gene TRBV7-8 combines with J gene TRBJ2-7; the match to TRBD2 covers 8 bases. The junction had 8 bases not matched to a gene; V was cut back by 5 bases and J by 2 bases. CDR3 size: 15 residues. CDR1 is SGHVS and CDR2 is FQNEAQ in the germline V gene. DNA of the CDR3: TGTGCCAGCAGCCCTAGACTAGCGTCTGCCTACGAGCAGTACTTC. Translated, it gives CASSPRLASAYEQYF.

The CDR3 spells CASSLRRGGDEQFF. CDR3 in DNA: TGTGCCAGCAGCTTAAGACGTGGTGGTGATGAGCAGTTCTTC. The chain couples TRBV7-3 to TRBJ2-1, with no clear D. Deletions cut 1 base from V and 8 bases from J, with 12 bases between. From germline, CDR1 is SGHTA and CDR2 FQGTGA. The CDR3 totals 14 residues.

This sequence joins TRBV6-5 and TRBJ2-7, with 11 positions matching TRBD2. CDR1 and CDR2 from the germline V gene are MNHEY and SVGAGI. The trim removed 0 bases at V and 4 bases at J, leaving 5 bases unmatched. This CDR3 region has 16 residues. In nucleotides, the CDR3 is TGTGCCAGCAGTTACTCCGGGACTAGCGGCGTTTACGAGCAGTACTTC. Translated: CASSYSGTSGVYEQYF.

The V gene is TRBV7-9, the J gene TRBJ2-2; 9 positions agree with TRBD1. V lost 6 bases and J lost 2; bases outside the gene matches: 7. The germline CDR1 and CDR2 sequences are SEHNR and FQNEAQ (reference sequence). This CDR3 has 16 amino acids. This CDR3 is CASRFTGGANTGELFF. The DNA for the CDR3 is TGTGCCAGCAGATTTACAGGGGGCGCAAACACCGGGGAGCTGTTTTTT. The whole variable domain, filled in from reference TRBV7-9 and TRBJ2-2, reads DTGVSQNPRHKITKRGQNVTFRCDPISEHNRLYWYRQTLGQGPEFLTYFQNEAQLEKSRLLSDRFSAERPKGSFSTLEIQRTEQGDSAMYLCASRFTGGANTGELFFGEGSRLTVL.

This chain uses TRBV9 with TRBJ1-2, with 7 bases lining up with TRBD1. Germline V CDR1 and CDR2: SGDLS, YYNGEE. The CDR3 spans 15 residues. Trimming took 4 bases from V and 1 from J; bases not matched to a gene: 7. Here the CDR3 reads CASSPSGTVNYGYTF. CDR3 coding DNA: TGTGCCAGCAGCCCTTCCGGGACAGTTAACTATGGCTACACCTTC.

In DNA, the CDR3 is TGTGCCAGCAGTTTTAGACTCCATCGGGGCACAGATACGCAGTATTTT. Its translation is CASSFRLHRGTDTQYF. This rearrangement joins TRBV5-4 to TRBJ2-3; unclear D gene. The CDR3 is 16 residues long. Looked up from germline, CDR1 is SGHNT and CDR2 is YYREEE (reference sequence). V lost 5 bases to trimming and J lost 1 base, with 17 bases between them.

The chain carries TRBV18 and TRBJ1-5; 7 nucleotides align to TRBD1. Per the germline V gene, CDR1 is KGHSH and CDR2 is LQKENI. The CDR3 length is 15 residues. V gave up 1 base and J gave up 2 bases; unmatched junction bases: 2. The CDR3 loop is CASSPLGQRNQPQHF. The CDR3 DNA reads TGTGCCAGCTCACCACTGGGACAGCGCAATCAGCCCCAGCATTTT.

This chain links TRBV10-1 with TRBJ1-1; the D gene is possibly TRBD1 (6 bases). The CDR3 covers 18 residues. Trimming removed 5 bases at V and 2 bases at J, with 24 bases between. Germline values: CDR1 WNHNN, CDR2 SYGVQD (reference sequence). The CDR3 DNA reads TGCGCCAGCAGTCCCGGGGCGCGGGGGGCGATCGGAAACACTGAAGCTTTCTTT. Amino acid sequence: CASSPGARGAIGNTEAFF.

The chain joins TRBV5-8 to TRBJ2-2, with D hard to call. The germline CDR1 and CDR2 sequences are SGHTS and YDEGEE. V lost 2 bases, J lost 8 bases, and 19 bases lay in between. This CDR3 contains 16 residues. CDR3 sequence reads: CASSLRHSPRYGELFF. In DNA form, the CDR3 reads TGTGCCAGCAGCTTACGACATTCCCCGCGCTATGGGGAGCTGTTTTTT.

V usage is TRBV23-1 and J usage is TRBJ2-7; no reliable D call. TRBV23-1 is an ORF, with its function uncertain. This CDR3 contains 18 residues. Trimming took off 4 bases at V and 3 bases at J, with 25 bases between the two ends. The CDR3 sequence is CASSRPRAPKGWCYEQYF. The CDR3 nucleotides are TGCGCCAGCAGTCGCCCACGGGCCCCCAAAGGTTGGTGCTACGAGCAGTACTTC.

CDR3 sequence (DNA): TGTGCCAGCAGCTTAGACCTAGCGGGGCGCCCTAGCACAGATACGCAGTATTTT. The encoded protein is CASSLDLAGRPSTDTQYF. The V gene is TRBV7-8, the J gene TRBJ2-3; 9 nucleotides match TRBD2. Germline CDR1 is SGHVS and CDR2 is FQNEAQ. This CDR3 region has 18 residues. The V and J ends lost 1 base and 0 bases, in that order; junction bases with no gene match: 8.

The chain couples TRBV9 to TRBJ2-1; no firm D call. Trimming pared 2 bases from V and 0 bases from J, leaving 9 bases between. The CDR3 totals 15 residues. Germline V CDR1 and CDR2: SGDLS, YYNGEE. CDR3 sequence: CASSVSLSSYNEQFF. The CDR3 DNA reads as TGTGCCAGCAGCGTTTCCCTAAGCTCCTACAATGAGCAGTTCTTC.

This chain connects TRBV11-2 to TRBJ2-7; D uncertain. The CDR3 has 15 amino acids. CDR1 is SGHAT and CDR2 is FQNNGV in the germline V gene. Trimming pared 0 bases from V and 0 bases from J, leaving 9 bases between. The chain's CDR3 is CASSLDYPSSYEQYF. The CDR3 DNA follows: TGTGCCAGCAGCTTAGATTACCCGAGCTCCTACGAGCAGTACTTC.

This chain links TRBV5-6 with TRBJ2-2; perhaps TRBD2 as D (6 bases). CDR1 is SGHDT and CDR2 is YYEEEE in the germline V gene. Trimming took 3 bases from V and 3 from J, leaving 12 bases between them. This CDR3 has 15 residues. The CDR3 sequence is CASSYYGTHTGELFF. The CDR3 DNA follows: TGTGCCAGCAGCTACTACGGGACTCACACCGGGGAGCTGTTTTTT.

The chain joins TRBV19 to TRBJ1-2, with D tentatively TRBD1 (5 bases). This CDR3 has 13 amino acids. V was cut by 2 bases and J by 5 bases, with 9 bases left in between. The germline CDR1 and CDR2 sequences are LNHDA and SQIVND (reference sequence). This CDR3 reads CASSITEGYGYTF. The CDR3 DNA reads as TGTGCCAGTAGTATAACGGAGGGGTATGGCTACACCTTC.

This clone was counted a single time. The chain uses TRBV5-1 and TRBJ2-3; D remains unclear. Trimming shortened V by 1 base and J by 3 bases, and 9 bases separated the two germline ends. The CDR3 extends over 14 amino acids. Germline V gene lookup returns CDR1 SGHRS and CDR2 YFSETQ. In DNA form, the CDR3 reads TGCGCCAGCAGCTTGATGGCAGATACAGATACGCAGTATTTT. It codes for CASSLMADTDTQYF. Variable domain in full (rest from reference TRBV5-1 and TRBJ2-3): KAGVTQTPRYLIKTRGQQVTLSCSPISGHRSVSWYQQTPGQGLQFLFEYFSETQRNKGNFPGRFSGRQFSNSRSEMNVSTLELGDSALYLCASSLMADTDTQYFGPGTRLTVL.

The chain is built from TRBV13 and TRBJ1-2; the D gene is possibly TRBD1 (5 bases). Looked up from germline, CDR1 is PRHDT and CDR2 is FYEKMQ (reference sequence). Between the trimmed V and J ends, which lost 1 base and 9 bases, there was a span of 12 bases. The CDR3 loop spans 13 amino acids. The CDR3 DNA reads as TGTGCCAGCAGCTTAGAAGGGACTTGGAGCTACACCTTC. It encodes CASSLEGTWSYTF.

The rearrangement uses TRBV6-1 and TRBJ2-3; D remains unclear. Germline V gives CDR1 MNHNS, CDR2 SASEGT. CDR3 length: 14 amino acids. V dropped 3 bases and J dropped 2 bases, with 9 bases sitting between them. The CDR3 coding sequence is TGTGCCAGCAGTGAGGAACTCTACACAGATACGCAGTATTTT. Its translation is CASSEELYTDTQYF.

The rearrangement links TRBV2 to TRBJ2-3; the D is unclear. V lost 6 bases, J lost 4 bases, and 11 bases lay in between. Germline-derived CDR1 and CDR2 are SNHLY and FYNNEI. CDR3 length: 13 amino acids. This CDR3 reads CASSVDGPDTQYF. CDR3 nucleotide sequence: TGTGCCAGCAGCGTCGACGGCCCAGATACGCAGTATTTT.

This clone was observed once. V usage is TRBV4-1 and J usage is TRBJ1-2, with D tentatively TRBD1 (5 bases). Trimming took 4 bases from V and 8 from J, leaving 14 bases between them. CDR1 and CDR2 from the germline V gene are MGHRA and YSYEKL. The length of the CDR3 is 13 residues. The CDR3 sequence: CASSPLDSKGYTF. For the CDR3, the DNA is TGCGCCAGCAGCCCCCTAGACAGCAAAGGCTACACCTTC.

This CDR3 reads CASSLFHSGTTNTGELFF. The CDR3 coding sequence is TGTGCCAGCAGTTTATTTCATAGCGGGACCACGAACACCGGGGAGCTGTTTTTT. The V gene is TRBV27, the J gene TRBJ2-2, with 8 bases identical to TRBD2. The junction had 7 bases not matched to a gene; V was cut back by 1 base and J by 0 bases. CDR3 size: 18 residues. Per germline, CDR1 MNHEY and CDR2 SMNVEV (reference sequence).

The chain has TRBV4-3 and TRBJ2-5; D is perhaps TRBD2 (6 bases). In germline, CDR1 is LGHNA, CDR2 YSLEER. This CDR3 is built from 16 residues. With 0 bases removed from V and 5 bases from J, the gap between germline ends came to 16 bases. The CDR3 nucleotides read TGCGCCAGCAGCCAAGAGATGGGCGGGGCAGTGGAGACCCAGTACTTC. Protein product: CASSQEMGGAVETQYF.

The genes are TRBV28 and TRBJ1-1; a weak D match, TRBD1 (5 bases). V gave up 3 bases and J gave up 0 bases, with 8 bases separating them. In germline, CDR1 is MDHEN, CDR2 SYDVKM. The CDR3 sequence is 14 residues long. The DNA for the CDR3 is TGTGCCAGCAGTTTGCCCAGGGTGAACACTGAAGCTTTCTTT. Encoded protein: CASSLPRVNTEAFF.